Described below is a single T cell receptor beta chain sequence and its context. Antigen specificity is unknown. TCRdb re-called the RT-PCR reads through MiXCR, storing one row per CDR3 protein. The repertoire has roughly 570,000 distinct CDR3 sequences, approximately 15% of them found once; the top ten carry around 10%. The data are from a study of response to subunit inactivated influenza vaccine. Findings and caveats of the study: Every seasonal influenza vaccination brings in few new T cells, the authors suggested.

CDR1 is MNHNS, CDR2 SASEGT, per germline. With 7 bases clipped from V and 2 bases from J, the junction kept 14 bases outside the gene matches. The CDR3 runs to 17 residues. The TCR was taken from a man between 50 and 59 years old who received an inactivated influenza vaccine. The sample consisted of PBMCs from blood, taken 11 to 12 days after vaccination. The V gene is TRBV6-1, the J gene TRBJ2-7; 10 nucleotides match TRBD2. The DNA for the CDR3 is TGTGCCAGCAATCTCCTAGCGGGAGTCCCCCAGACCTACGAGCAGTACTTC. It encodes CASNLLAGVPQTYEQYF.